This T cell receptor (beta chain) stems from a study of CD8+ T cells in alopecia areata. The sequencing template was cDNA reverse transcribed from extracted RNA. Clones were sequenced by immunoSEQ multiplex PCR, and TCRdb holds only the in-frame ones, with some missing. This sample has about 69,000 clones, with approximately 64% found just once. Lesional scalp punch biopsies and peripheral blood were collected from alopecia areata patients. Per germline, CDR1 SGHRS and CDR2 YFSETQ. The germline V and J ends were trimmed by 0 bases and 1 base, with 4 bases remaining between them. The CDR3 has 14 amino acids.

Here the sequenced sample was CD8+ T cells sorted from blood, taken at week 0. The TCR originated in a human donor with alopecia areata. The rearrangement uses TRBV5-1 and TRBJ2-2; D is undetermined. This CDR3 is CASSLEVNTGELFF. CDR3 coding DNA: TGCGCCAGCAGCTTGGAGGTGAACACCGGGGAGCTGTTTTTT.